The entry that follows covers one TCR beta chain sequence. The naive CD8 subset, CD45RO-negative cells positively selected for CCR7, excluded terminally differentiated effector memory CD45RA+ cells. The data belong to a study of shared clonotypes between healthy human individuals. Method: immunoSEQ multiplex PCR; TCRdb's copy keeps in-frame clones and lacks some. The table has about 820,000 clones, about 92% seen once. Sequenced: naive CD8+ T cells sorted from blood. The receptor was derived from a man aged 30 to 39 in good health.

CDR3 coding DNA: TGTGCCAGCAGCTTTCCACTGGGAGGAGGTTCGTACAATGAGCAGTTCTTC. It is translated as CASSFPLGGGSYNEQFF. V gene TRBV5-5 combines with J gene TRBJ2-1; tentative D call: TRBD2 (6 bases). The CDR3 extends over 17 amino acids. The V end lost 2 bases, the J end lost 4 bases, and 19 bases lay between the germline ends. Looked up from germline, CDR1 is SGHKS and CDR2 is YYEKEE (reference sequence). Looking up the rest from reference TRBV5-5 and TRBJ2-1 gives the full variable domain: DAGVTQSPTHLIKTRGQQVTLRCSPISGHKSVSWYQQVLGQGPQFIFQYYEKEERGRGNFPDRFSARQFPNYSSELNVNALLLGDSALYLCASSFPLGGGSYNEQFFGPGTRLTVL.